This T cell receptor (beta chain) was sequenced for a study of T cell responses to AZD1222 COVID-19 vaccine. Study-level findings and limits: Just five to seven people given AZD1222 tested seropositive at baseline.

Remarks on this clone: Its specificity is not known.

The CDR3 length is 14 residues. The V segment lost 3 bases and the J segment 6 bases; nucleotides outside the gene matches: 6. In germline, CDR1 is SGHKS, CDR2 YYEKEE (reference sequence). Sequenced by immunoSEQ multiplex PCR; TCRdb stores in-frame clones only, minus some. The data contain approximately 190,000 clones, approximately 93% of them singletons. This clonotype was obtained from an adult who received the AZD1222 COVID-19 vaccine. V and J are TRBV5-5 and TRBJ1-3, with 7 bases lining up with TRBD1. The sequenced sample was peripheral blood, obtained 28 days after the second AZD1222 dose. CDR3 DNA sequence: TGTGCCAGCAGCTCGGGACAGCTATTAAACACCATATATTTT. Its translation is CASSSGQLLNTIYF.